This T cell receptor (beta chain) was profiled in a study of cytomegalovirus exposure and HLA in healthy donors. Primers for the PCR totalled 60 Vbeta and 13 Jbeta. The data were produced by immunoSEQ multiplex PCR, yet TCRdb's version contains in-frame clones alone and is incomplete. The sample holds roughly 180,000 clones, 75% to 80% seen once. The sample holds a few counts of this clone. The antigen remains undetermined. Trimming shortened V by 3 bases and J by 6 bases, and 23 bases separated the two germline ends. This CDR3 has 17 residues. The germline gives CDR1 MNHNS, CDR2 SASEGT. Study-level findings and limits: Differences between HLA loci emerged in a later analysis of TCR association rates, with DRB1 most and HLA-C fewest.

The chain recombines TRBV6-1 with TRBJ1-2; D may be TRBD1 (6 bases). The sequenced sample was PBMCs. The source is a female donor in good health and CMV-seronegative. CDR3 loop: CASSDRTPGQRSDGYTF. The CDR3 coding sequence is TGTGCCAGCAGTGACCGCACCCCTGGACAGAGATCTGATGGCTACACCTTC.